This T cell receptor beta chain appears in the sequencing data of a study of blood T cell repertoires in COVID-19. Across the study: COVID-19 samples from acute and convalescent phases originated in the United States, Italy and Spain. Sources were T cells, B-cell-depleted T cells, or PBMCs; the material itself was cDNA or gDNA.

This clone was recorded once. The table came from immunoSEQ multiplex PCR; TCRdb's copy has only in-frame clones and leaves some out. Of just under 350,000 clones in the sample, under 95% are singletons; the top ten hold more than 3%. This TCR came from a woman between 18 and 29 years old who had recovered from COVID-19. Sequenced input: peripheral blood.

The CDR3 here is CATSSVHGEAFF. The CDR3 coding sequence is TGTGCCACCAGTTCTGTTCACGGGGAAGCTTTCTTT. The rearrangement uses TRBV24-1 and TRBJ1-1; D not certain. CDR1 KGHDR and CDR2 SFDVKD come from the germline V gene. This CDR3 is built from 12 residues. V lost 6 bases and J lost 8, with 12 bases in between.